This T cell receptor beta chain stems from a study of graft-versus-host responses after intestinal transplantation (dated by TCRdb to about 2021). About the full investigation: Multivisceral, liver-intestinal, or isolated intestinal transplants were received by the recipients. Every recipient was given anti-thymocyte globulin induction, followed by roughly 3 years of maintenance tacrolimus and steroids. Graft-versus-host and host-versus-graft alloreactive T cell clones were tracked in the graft, circulation and bone marrow after intestinal transplantation using bulk TCR-beta CDR3 sequencing. Alloreactive clones were identified by sequencing pre-transplant mixed lymphocyte reaction products and comparing them with unstimulated pre-transplant donor and recipient T cells. The cohort enrolled about 23 intestinal transplant recipients, one of whom was a retransplant, and 3 patients without pretransplant specimens were excluded. A peak of at least 4% donor T cells among recipient peripheral blood mononuclear cells was the definition used for donor T cell macrochimerism. Instead of going to the commercial service, samples from a few later patients were sequenced in-house on an Illumina MiSeq and processed with MiXCR. What the authors observed across the whole study: Early after transplant, peak levels of circulating GvH clones were found to be associated with declines in HvG clones. High GvH to HvG T cell clonal ratios were observed in the allografts of patients with donor T cell macrochimerism. GvH clones were detected in recipient bone marrow, and some appeared earlier in ileal mucosa or blood, consistent with an intestinal mucosal origin. The relatively low number and heterogeneity of intestinal transplant patients limited the conclusions.

This clone qualifies as medium-sized (0.01 to 0.1%). No base qualities exist here, and no much larger clone lies one base off it. There are 13 amino acids in the CDR3, from cysteine to phenylalanine inclusive. Only CDR3 DNA remains: 39 bases, in frame from the first base. V loses 3 bases, J loses 5 bases, and the germline ends lie 10 bases apart. From a lookup of the germline V gene, CDR1 and CDR2 are KGHSH and LQKENI. Read against the paper, the sample's time point label means: cells obtained before transplantation from donor or recipient. In the mixed lymphocyte reactions, about 200,000 CFSE-labeled pre-transplant responders were plated with about 200,000 irradiated violet-dye-labeled stimulators and cultured for 6 days. After the mixed lymphocyte reaction, proliferating CD3+CD4+CFSE-low and CD3+CD8+CFSE-low responder cells were FACS-sorted on a BD Influx sorter. The library came from the immunoSEQ multiplex PCR assay. For most patients, genomic DNA was isolated with the Qiagen DNeasy Blood and Tissue Kit and sent frozen to Adaptive Biotechnologies for TCR sequencing. Adaptive Biotechnologies carried out high-throughput TCR-beta CDR3 sequencing of genomic DNA for most patients. The original methods were these. TCR sequencing data were retrieved from Adaptive's ImmunoSEQ software for around 20 patients, whereas a few other patients were processed with MiXCR and VDJtools. To correct CD4 versus CD8 sorting errors, any sequence found in both subsets at a frequency ratio below 5:1 was removed. CDR3 nucleotide sequences shared by donor and recipient were removed because the origin of these sequences could not be assigned. To count as alloreactive, a clone needed at least 2-fold expansion over unstimulated cells and a minimum CFSE-low frequency of 0.002% (template counts) or 0.001% (read counts). Clones detected in sequenced pre-transplant spleen, lymph node, or MLR CFSE-low populations of the donor or recipient were defined as mappable. The cumulative frequency of alloreactive clones was calculated as a percentage of all sequences, weighted by copy number. TCRdb limited this immuneACCESS table to in-frame rearrangements with V and J called. A share of clones is missing; checked studies link under half to unresolved V genes, and the rest is unexplained. V and J calls and clone size come straight from that table; D and trimming were deduced from the DNA. The table for this sample lists some 4,600 clones; about 30% of them were counted only once. The biggest ten clones account for around 4.7% of the sample.

The chain is encoded by TRBV18 joined to TRBJ1-1; the D gene is possibly TRBD1, with 5 bases matching. Sample: alloreactive CD4+ T cells from a mixed lymphocyte reaction culture, taken before intestinal transplant. The cell subset or site label, read with the paper, signifies: CFSE-low proliferating T cells sorted from roughly 6-day pre-transplant mixed lymphocyte reaction (GvH or HvG direction). This TCR derives from a human patient who received an intestinal transplant. The CDR3 region has the sequence CASSPLGGTEAFF. The DNA sequence is as follows: TGTGCCAGCTCACCTCTGGGGGGGACTGAAGCTTTCTTT.